A selection of T cell receptor beta chains follows, all from one sample in a study of blood T cells in healthy people across ages. TCRdb re-called the 5' RACE reads with MiXCR, one entry per CDR3 protein. The sample consists of approximately 1.5 million distinct CDR3 sequences, almost 35% of them appearing once. Specimen: blood. These receptors all come from a woman in her twenties or thirties in good health. The CDR3 runs from the conserved cysteine through the conserved F or W. D genes are given only for firm matches. Rows may omit the clone size; those that give it use once, few, many or a size class.

>TRBV7-9|few|TRBD1
CASSSQFGTASGANVLTF
>TRBV5-1|.|.
CASSLERLFGNEQFF
>TRBV4-1|.|.
CASSHPRGLAENQPQHF
>TRBV14|.|.
CASSQVEGSYNEQFF
>TRBV6-5|.|.
CASSYRGPSYEQYF
>TRBV6-1|.|.
CASSEVPGANVPTF
>TRBV29-1|many|TRBD2
CSVVRLAGPYNEQFF
>TRBV20-1|few|.
CSAGAWEQRRNEQFF
>TRBV7-9|once|TRBD2
CASSHGLAEQYF
>TRBV5-5|few|.
CASSLPLGGTADTQYF
>TRBV12-3/TRBV12-4|.|TRBD1
CASSSTGQRTDTQYF
>TRBV12-3/TRBV12-4|.|TRBD2
CASSSQRGGPYEQYF
>TRBV7-8|few|TRBD2
CASSLGLAGGAYNEQFF
>TRBV7-3|many|TRBD2
CASSTGGNEQFF
>TRBV20-1|.|TRBD2
CSATRGLAGPYEQYF
>TRBV2|.|.
CASRLQVGATEQYF
>TRBV29-1|few|.
CSPGLAAYEQYF
>TRBV5-1|.|.
CASSLILSEDTEAFF
>TRBV15|few|TRBD1
CATSSHRQGGEETQYF
>TRBV12-3/TRBV12-4|.|.
CTSSLSGRGPSPLHF
>TRBV5-1|once|.
CASSSRATYNEQFF
>TRBV5-5|.|.
CASSERTAVSTDTQYF
>TRBV7-9|.|.
CASSSNWGAQYF